These 19 T cell receptor beta chains were all obtained from the same sample, sequenced in a study of molecular identifiers for immune sequencing clone quantification (dated by TCRdb to 2016 to 2019). Receptor libraries were prepared by PCR. Sequencing was performed on a NextSeq 500. In TCRdb, the public reads were trimmed at Q25 with fastp and aligned with MiXCR, with productive beta chains retained. Each CDR3 protein appears once, grouped with its most common genes and DNA. In all, the sample holds roughly 630,000 distinct CDR3 sequences, and 25% of those were seen once. Clones ranked in the top ten supply 0.78% of the sample. Material for sequencing was naive CD8+ T cells from blood, with Jurkat cell RNA spiked in. The sample's cell subset or site label is to be understood as: FACS-sorted CD8+CD4-CCR7+CD45RA+ naive T cells. These receptors all stem from a human donor in good health. Some libraries in this study had Jurkat cell RNA spiked in.

This clonotype showed up many times. The V gene is TRBV6-5, the J gene TRBJ2-7; tentatively, D is TRBD2 (6 bases). V was cut by 2 bases and J by 5 bases, with 10 bases left in between. The CDR3 extends over 13 amino acids. Looked up from germline, CDR1 is MNHEY and CDR2 is SVGAGI. The CDR3: CASSYPPGDEQYF. CDR3 DNA: TGTGCCAGCAGTTACCCGCCGGGGGACGAGCAGTACTTC.

This chain connects TRBV27 to TRBJ2-7; 10 bases match TRBD2. Trimming at V came to 4 bases and at J to 4 bases, leaving 7 bases not matched to a gene. The CDR3 covers 15 residues. CDR1 MNHEY and CDR2 SMNVEV come from the germline V gene (reference sequence). CDR3 sequence: CASSYSSGRGYEQYF. The CDR3 region has the DNA TGTGCCAGCAGTTATTCTAGCGGGAGAGGGTACGAGCAGTACTTC.

With respect to this clonotype: This could be a read error, since a much larger clone is one nucleotide away. The chain combines TRBV27 with TRBJ2-5, with D uncertain. CDR1 and CDR2 (germline): MNHEY, SMNVEV (reference sequence). The V end lost 4 bases, the J end lost 4 bases, and 16 bases lay between the germline ends. The CDR3 contains 15 residues. CDR3 DNA: TGTGCCAGCAGTTCGACCGACCAGAGCGCAGAGACCCAGTACTTC. It is translated as CASSSTDQSAETQYF.

Points on this clonotype: Just one base apart from a much larger clone, this may be a read error. Because it lacks the conserved phenylalanine or tryptophan at the end, this CDR3 is likely a read error. The chain recombines TRBV12-3 or TRBV12-4 with TRBJ1-1; D uncertain. The V and J ends lost 3 bases and 6 bases respectively, with 11 bases between them. The CDR3 sequence is 13 residues long. This chain's CDR3 is CASSFFVQAEAFS. The CDR3 DNA sequence: TGTGCCAGCAGTTTCTTCGTCCAGGCTGAAGCTTTCTCT.

This clonotype was seen more than once but under ten times. The chain recombines TRBV20-1 with TRBJ2-7; 10 bases agree with TRBD1. V lost 0 bases, J lost 2 bases, and 4 bases stayed unmatched. CDR3 size: 15 residues. From germline, CDR1 is DFQATT and CDR2 SNEGSKA (reference sequence). The CDR3 bases are TGCAGTGCTAGAGACACGGGACAGGGGACCTACGAGCAGTACTTC. Translating gives CSARDTGQGTYEQYF.

The table lists this clonotype with a few counts. The J gene is TRBJ2-1, the V gene TRBV27; no definite D call. The length of the CDR3 is 12 residues. Germline V gene lookup returns CDR1 MNHEY and CDR2 SMNVEV (reference sequence). V was trimmed by 8 bases and J by 6 bases, leaving 11 bases between them. The CDR3 protein is CASGPPLNEQFF. The CDR3 DNA follows: TGTGCCAGCGGCCCACCACTCAATGAGCAGTTCTTC.

This clonotype was counted between two and nine times. The V call is TRBV3-1, the J call TRBJ2-7; TRBD2 matches at 14 bases. From germline, CDR1 is LGHDT and CDR2 YNNKEL (reference sequence). J lost 9 bases, V lost 3 bases, and 7 bases had no gene match. CDR3 size: 15 residues. The CDR3 sequence: CASSHSGTSGSGQYF. The CDR3 DNA reads TGTGCCAGCAGCCATTCCGGGACTAGCGGGAGTGGGCAGTACTTC.

The sample holds a few counts of this clonotype. The CDR3 sequence: CSARRFNYNEQFF. CDR3 bases: TGCAGTGCTAGACGGTTTAACTACAATGAGCAGTTCTTC. The chain links TRBV20-1 to TRBJ2-1; D is uncertain. From germline, CDR1 is DFQATT and CDR2 SNEGSKA (reference sequence). Trimming took off 2 bases at V and 3 bases at J, with 8 bases between the two ends. The CDR3 is 13 amino acids.

The rearrangement links TRBV19 to TRBJ2-1; D is possibly TRBD2 (6 bases). The CDR3 has 14 amino acids. Deletions cut 3 bases from V and 5 bases from J, with 11 bases between. The germline CDR1 and CDR2 sequences are LNHDA and SQIVND (reference sequence). CDR3 sequence reads: CASSIGGVHNEQFF. CDR3 nucleotide sequence: TGTGCCAGTAGTATCGGGGGAGTGCACAATGAGCAGTTCTTC.

Of note for this clonotype: With a much larger clone just one base away, this may be a read error. This sequence joins TRBV5-1 and TRBJ2-1; no definite D call. Germline V gene sequence: CDR1 SGHRS, CDR2 YFSETQ. V was clipped by 7 bases and J by 5 bases, with 16 bases between them. The CDR3 contains 14 residues. CDR3 nucleotides: TGCGCCAGCTCCCTGGGAAGGGTCAACAATGAGCAGTTCTTC. Translating gives CASSLGRVNNEQFF.

Concerning this clonotype itself: The germline gene is not matched at one end of the junction; a read error may be the cause. The rearrangement uses TRBV5-1 and TRBJ2-7, with 7 bases aligning to TRBD1. Germline V lookup: CDR1 SGHRS, CDR2 YFSETQ. This CDR3 is built from 13 residues. CDR3 bases: TGCGCCAGCAGCTTCGGGACAGCCTACGAGCAGTGCTTC. Its translation is CASSFGTAYEQCF.

V usage is TRBV6-5 and J usage is TRBJ2-7, with D possibly matching TRBD2 (6 bases). The CDR3 is 16 amino acids. Germline lookup yields CDR1 MNHEY and CDR2 SVGAGI. Trimming took off 6 bases at V and 0 bases at J, with 18 bases between the two ends. This CDR3 is CASRGNIAENSYEQYF. As DNA, the CDR3 is TGTGCCAGCAGGGGGAATATAGCGGAAAACTCCTACGAGCAGTACTTC.

The chain combines TRBV29-1 with TRBJ2-3, with TRBD2 matching 10 bases. V lost 0 bases, J lost 1 base, and 10 bases stayed unmatched. The germline CDR1 and CDR2 sequences are SQVTM and ANQGSEA. The CDR3 is 18 amino acids. CDR3 region: CSVEDGLAGVGGTDTQYF. The CDR3 nucleotides read TGCAGCGTTGAAGATGGTCTAGCGGGAGTTGGGGGCACAGATACGCAGTATTTT.

This clonotype showed up just once. A much larger clone differs from this one at a single base, so this may be a read error. The rearrangement links TRBV16 to TRBJ1-1, with D unresolved. The CDR3 has 15 residues. Germline CDR1 and CDR2: KGHSY and FQNENV. The CDR3 DNA reads as TGTGCCAGCAGCCAATGGCAGGCCATGAACACTGGAGCTTTCTTT. This sequence encodes CASSQWQAMNTGAFF.

As regards this clonotype: This may arise from a read error, as a much more abundant clone is one base away. As the CDR3 is not closed by the conserved phenylalanine or tryptophan, this likely results from a read error. The V gene is TRBV4-3, the J gene TRBJ2-7; tentatively, D is TRBD1 (6 bases). V dropped 0 bases and J dropped 4 bases, with 10 bases sitting between them. This CDR3 is 14 amino acids long. Per germline, CDR1 LGHNA and CDR2 YSLEER. DNA for the CDR3: TGCGCCAGCAGCCAAGATTTCACAGGGTACGAGCAGTACCTC. Residues: CASSQDFTGYEQYL.

This clonotype appeared many times. V is TRBV4-1 and J is TRBJ1-5; D is uncertain. The CDR3 covers 16 residues. V lost 1 base and J 5 bases, leaving 15 bases between the germline ends. In germline, CDR1 is MGHRA, CDR2 YSYEKL. In DNA form, the CDR3 reads TGCGCCAGCAGCCAAGTGGCAGGCGCCCTTTATCAGCCCCAGCATTTT. It yields the protein CASSQVAGALYQPQHF.

This clonotype was observed a handful of times. The chain joins TRBV25-1 to TRBJ1-5; possibly TRBD1 for D (5 bases). V lost 3 bases and J lost 0, with 9 bases in between. This CDR3 comprises 15 residues. Germline CDR1 reads MGHDK; CDR2 reads SYGVNS. DNA of the CDR3: TGTGCCAGCAGTGATGCACAGGTTAGCAATCAGCCCCAGCATTTT. The encoded protein is CASSDAQVSNQPQHF.

Concerning this clonotype: A single base separates this from a much larger clone, so it may be a read error. The chain employs TRBV3-1 and TRBJ2-3, with 8 nucleotides matching TRBD2. Losses at the gene ends were 8 bases for V and 14 bases for J; bases not matched to a gene: 12. In germline, CDR1 is LGHDT, CDR2 YNNKEL (reference sequence). The CDR3 contains 12 residues. The chain's CDR3 is CASGPIAGWAYF. In DNA form, the CDR3 reads TGTGCCAGCGGCCCTATAGCGGGATGGGCGTATTTT.

This clonotype was seen ten or more times. The V and J genes are TRBV7-9 and TRBJ2-7; TRBD1 matches at 9 bases. The CDR3 is 15 amino acids. V trimming: 5 bases; J trimming: 3 bases; junction bases outside the gene matches: 8. Germline V lookup: CDR1 SEHNR, CDR2 FQNEAQ (reference sequence). CDR3 sequence (DNA): TGTGCCAGCAGCCATTCGGACAGGGGAGGCTACGAGCAGTACTTC. The encoded protein is CASSHSDRGGYEQYF.